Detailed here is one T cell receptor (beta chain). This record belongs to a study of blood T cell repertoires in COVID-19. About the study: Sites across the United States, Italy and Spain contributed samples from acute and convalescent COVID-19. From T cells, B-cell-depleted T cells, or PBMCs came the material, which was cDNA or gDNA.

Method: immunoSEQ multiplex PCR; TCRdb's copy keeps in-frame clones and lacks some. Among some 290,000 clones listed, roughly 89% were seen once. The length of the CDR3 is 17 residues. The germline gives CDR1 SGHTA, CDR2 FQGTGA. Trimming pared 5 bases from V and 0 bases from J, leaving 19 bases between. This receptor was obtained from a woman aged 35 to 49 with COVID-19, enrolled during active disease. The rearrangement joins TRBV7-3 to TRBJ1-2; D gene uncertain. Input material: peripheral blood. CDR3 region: CASSPNWGERTNYGYTF. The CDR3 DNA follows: TGTGCCAGCAGCCCGAATTGGGGAGAGAGGACTAACTATGGCTACACCTTC.